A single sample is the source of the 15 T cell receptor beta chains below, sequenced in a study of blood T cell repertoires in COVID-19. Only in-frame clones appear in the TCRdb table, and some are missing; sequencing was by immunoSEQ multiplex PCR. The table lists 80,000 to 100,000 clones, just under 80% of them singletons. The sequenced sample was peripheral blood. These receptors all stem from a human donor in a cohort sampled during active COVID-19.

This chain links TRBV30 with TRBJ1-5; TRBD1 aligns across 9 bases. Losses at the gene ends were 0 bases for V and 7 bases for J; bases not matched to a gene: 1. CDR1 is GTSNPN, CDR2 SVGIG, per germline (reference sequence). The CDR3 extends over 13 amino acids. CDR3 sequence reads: CAWSVQGAQPQHF. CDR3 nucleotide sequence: TGTGCCTGGAGTGTACAGGGGGCACAGCCCCAGCATTTT. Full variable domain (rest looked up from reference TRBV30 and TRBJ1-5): SQTIHQWPATLVQPVGSPLSLECTVEGTSNPNLYWYRQAAGRGLQLLFYSVGIGQISSEVPQNLSASRPQDRQFILSSKKLLLSDSGFYLCAWSVQGAQPQHFGDGTRLSIL.

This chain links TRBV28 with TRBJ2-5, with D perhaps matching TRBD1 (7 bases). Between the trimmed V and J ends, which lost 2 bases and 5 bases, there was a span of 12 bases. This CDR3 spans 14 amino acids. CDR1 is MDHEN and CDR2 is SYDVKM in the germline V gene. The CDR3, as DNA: TGTGCCAGCAGTTTAGCGGGACAGTGGGAGACCCAGTACTTC. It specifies CASSLAGQWETQYF.

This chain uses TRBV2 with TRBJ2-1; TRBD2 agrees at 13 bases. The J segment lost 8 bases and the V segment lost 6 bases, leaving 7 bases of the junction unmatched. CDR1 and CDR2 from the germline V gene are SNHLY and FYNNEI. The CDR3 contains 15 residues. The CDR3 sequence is CASSKVGTSGDEQFF. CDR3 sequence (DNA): TGTGCCAGCAGCAAAGTGGGGACTAGCGGGGATGAGCAGTTCTTC.

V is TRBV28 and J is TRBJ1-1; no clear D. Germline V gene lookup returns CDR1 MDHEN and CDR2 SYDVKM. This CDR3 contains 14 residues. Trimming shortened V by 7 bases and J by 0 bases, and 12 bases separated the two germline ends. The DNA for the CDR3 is TGTGCCAGCACCGCGACACGAATGAACACTGAAGCTTTCTTT. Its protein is CASTATRMNTEAFF.

The CDR3, as DNA: TGTGCCAGCTCACCGGAAAGGGGCAACACTGAAGCTTTCTTT. Amino acids: CASSPERGNTEAFF. The rearrangement links TRBV18 to TRBJ1-1, with D perhaps TRBD1 (5 bases). Germline assignment: CDR1 KGHSH and CDR2 LQKENI. The CDR3 covers 14 residues. The V end was cut by 3 bases, the J end by 2 bases, with 10 bases between.

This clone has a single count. CDR3 sequence reads: CASNTGYREKLFF. The CDR3 DNA reads as TGTGCCAGTAATACAGGGTATCGGGAAAAACTGTTTTTT. The rearrangement joins TRBV19 to TRBJ1-4, with D possibly being TRBD1 (6 bases). Germline-derived CDR1 and CDR2 are LNHDA and SQIVND (reference sequence). The CDR3 sequence is 13 residues long. V dropped 7 bases and J dropped 8 bases, with 14 bases sitting between them.

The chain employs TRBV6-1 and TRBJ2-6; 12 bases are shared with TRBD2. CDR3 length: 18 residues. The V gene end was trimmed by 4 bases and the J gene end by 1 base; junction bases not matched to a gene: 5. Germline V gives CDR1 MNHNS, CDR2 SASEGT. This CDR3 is CASSATSGRTSGANVLTF. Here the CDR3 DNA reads TGTGCCAGCAGTGCTACTAGCGGGAGGACTTCTGGGGCCAACGTCCTGACTTTC.

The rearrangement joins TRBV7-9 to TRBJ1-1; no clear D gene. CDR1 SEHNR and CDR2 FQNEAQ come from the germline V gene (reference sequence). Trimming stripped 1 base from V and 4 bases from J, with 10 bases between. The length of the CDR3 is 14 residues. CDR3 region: CASSLVGRATEAFF. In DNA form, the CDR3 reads TGTGCCAGCAGCTTAGTGGGGAGGGCCACTGAAGCTTTCTTT.

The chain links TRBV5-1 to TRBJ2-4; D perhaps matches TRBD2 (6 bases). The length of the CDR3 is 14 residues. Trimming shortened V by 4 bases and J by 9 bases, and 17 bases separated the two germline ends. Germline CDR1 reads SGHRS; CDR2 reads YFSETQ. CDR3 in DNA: TGCGCCAGCAGCCTACCCGGGACTCAGGGCATTCAGTACTTC. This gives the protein CASSLPGTQGIQYF.

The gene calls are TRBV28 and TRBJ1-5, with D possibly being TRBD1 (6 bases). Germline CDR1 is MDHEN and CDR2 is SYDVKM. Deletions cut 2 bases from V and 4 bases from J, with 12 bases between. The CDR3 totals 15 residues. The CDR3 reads CASSLVDSKNQPQHF. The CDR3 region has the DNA TGTGCCAGCAGTTTAGTGGACAGCAAAAATCAGCCCCAGCATTTT. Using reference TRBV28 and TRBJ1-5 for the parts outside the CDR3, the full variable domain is DVKVTQSSRYLVKRTGEKVFLECVQDMDHENMFWYRQDPGLGLRLIYFSYDVKMKEKGDIPEGYSVSREKKERFSLILESASTNQTSMYLCASSLVDSKNQPQHFGDGTRLSIL.

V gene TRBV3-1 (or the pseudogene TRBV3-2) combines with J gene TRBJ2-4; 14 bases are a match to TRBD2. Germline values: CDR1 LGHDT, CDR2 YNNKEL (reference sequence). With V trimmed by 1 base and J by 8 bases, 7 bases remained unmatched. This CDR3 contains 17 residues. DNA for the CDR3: TGTGCCAGCAGCCAAGGACTAGCGGGGGGGGCCCCCTACATTCAGTACTTC. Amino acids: CASSQGLAGGAPYIQYF.

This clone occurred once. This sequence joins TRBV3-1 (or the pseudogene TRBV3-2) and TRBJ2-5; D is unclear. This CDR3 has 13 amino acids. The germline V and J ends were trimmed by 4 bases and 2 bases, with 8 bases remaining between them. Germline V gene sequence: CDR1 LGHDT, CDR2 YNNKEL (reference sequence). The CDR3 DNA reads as TGTGCCAGCAGCCTCTCCGGGCAAGAGACCCAGTACTTC. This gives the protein CASSLSGQETQYF.

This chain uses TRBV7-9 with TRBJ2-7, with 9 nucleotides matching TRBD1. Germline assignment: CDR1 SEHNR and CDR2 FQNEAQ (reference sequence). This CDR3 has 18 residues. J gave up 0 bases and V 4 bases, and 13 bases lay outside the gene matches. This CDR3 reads CASSSWGQGEKSSYEQYF. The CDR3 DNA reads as TGTGCCAGCAGCTCCTGGGGACAGGGAGAAAAGAGCTCCTACGAGCAGTACTTC.

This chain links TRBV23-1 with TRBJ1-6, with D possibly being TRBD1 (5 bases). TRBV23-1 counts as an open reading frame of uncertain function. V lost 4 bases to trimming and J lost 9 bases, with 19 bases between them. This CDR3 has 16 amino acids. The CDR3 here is CASSLPGGRHRSPLHF. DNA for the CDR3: TGCGCCAGCAGTCTACCGGGGGGTCGGCATCGTTCACCCCTCCACTTT.

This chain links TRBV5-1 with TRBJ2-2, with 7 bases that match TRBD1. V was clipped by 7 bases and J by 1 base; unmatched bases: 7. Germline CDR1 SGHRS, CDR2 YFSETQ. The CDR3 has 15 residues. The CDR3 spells CASSVGQRNTGELFF. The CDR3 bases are TGCGCCAGCTCCGTGGGACAGAGGAACACCGGGGAGCTGTTTTTT.